Each of the 10 T cell receptor beta chains below was sequenced from the same sample in a study of molecular identifiers for immune sequencing clone quantification listed by TCRdb under 2018. The receptor library was made with PCR. TCRdb lists the instrument as Illumina MiSeq. Using fastp trimming at Q25 and MiXCR clonotype assembly, TCRdb reanalyzed the public sequencing data and kept in-frame beta chains. Entries are consolidated by CDR3 protein sequence, retaining the most common genes and DNA. This sample gives about 36,000 distinct CDR3 sequences in total; around 20% of them show up just once. About 6.2% of the sample lies in the top ten. Sequenced: naive CD8+ T cells from blood, with Jurkat cell RNA spiked in. Explained via the paper, the cell subset or site label denotes: FACS-sorted CD8+CD4-CCR7+CD45RA+ naive T cells. All receptors derive from a human donor in good health. Some libraries in this study had Jurkat cell RNA spiked in.

Ten or more counts support this clonotype. This chain connects TRBV28 to TRBJ1-4; D gene unclear. Trimming removed 5 bases from V and 5 bases from J, with 3 bases in between. Germline V gives CDR1 MDHEN, CDR2 SYDVKM. CDR3 length: 11 amino acids. CDR3 DNA sequence: TGTGCCAGCAGTGAGAATGAAAAACTGTTTTTT. It encodes CASSENEKLFF.

This clonotype has a count of ten or more. The V and J genes are TRBV12-3 or TRBV12-4 and TRBJ2-7; D remains ambiguous. This CDR3 spans 16 amino acids. The V and J ends lost 3 bases and 0 bases respectively, with 15 bases between them. The CDR3 nucleotides are TGTGCCAGCAGTTTTAAAAGGTCGGGCGGCTCCTACGAGCAGTACTTC. As protein: CASSFKRSGGSYEQYF.

This clonotype was observed at least ten times. The rearrangement uses TRBV20-1 and TRBJ2-7, with TRBD1 as a possible D gene (6 bases). The CDR3 has 14 residues. V lost 0 bases and J lost 2, with 11 bases in between. Germline values: CDR1 DFQATT, CDR2 SNEGSKA (reference sequence). The CDR3 coding sequence is TGCAGTGCTAGAGACCGGGACACTGCCTACGAGCAGTACTTC. Translated, it gives CSARDRDTAYEQYF.

This clonotype occurred many times. The chain joins TRBV29-1 to TRBJ1-2; D remains unclear. Germline CDR1 is SQVTM and CDR2 is ANQGSEA. The CDR3 extends over 16 amino acids. With 3 bases removed from V and 4 bases from J, the gap between germline ends came to 21 bases. In DNA, the CDR3 is TGCAGCGTTGAGGGAGAGATAACTATGGCTACCTATGGCTACACCTTC. As protein: CSVEGEITMATYGYTF.

V and J are TRBV28 and TRBJ2-7, with TRBD1 identical over 7 bases. There are 15 residues in the CDR3. V lost 6 bases, J lost 0 bases, and 8 bases stayed unmatched. CDR1 and CDR2 from the germline V gene are MDHEN and SYDVKM. CDR3 DNA: TGTGCCAGCAGCCCCGGACAGGAGAGCTCCTACGAGCAGTACTTC. It codes for CASSPGQESSYEQYF.

The sample holds many counts of this clonotype. CDR3 protein: CSARGSAGGAIQYF. The DNA of the CDR3 is TGCAGTGCTAGGGGGTCTGCGGGAGGTGCCATTCAGTACTTC. The J gene is TRBJ2-4, the V gene TRBV20-1; 8 nucleotides match TRBD2. The CDR3 extends over 14 amino acids. V shed 3 bases, J shed 9 bases, and the junction held 10 bases outside the gene matches. Germline values: CDR1 DFQATT, CDR2 SNEGSKA (reference sequence).

This clonotype was picked up one time. A read error may explain this, as a much larger clone is one base away. The V and J genes are TRBV19 and TRBJ1-1; weak D call: TRBD1 (5 bases). Germline lookup yields CDR1 LNHDA and CDR2 SQIVND (reference sequence). This CDR3 contains 13 residues. The CDR3: CASGIGRGNEAFF. CDR3 DNA sequence: TGTGCCAGTGGTATAGGAAGGGGAAATGAAGCTTTCTTT.

This chain connects TRBV7-9 to TRBJ2-2; the D is unclear. The CDR3 runs to 14 residues. V lost 0 bases and J 7 bases, leaving 9 bases between the germline ends. In germline, CDR1 is SEHNR, CDR2 FQNEAQ (reference sequence). The CDR3 nucleotides are TGTGCCAGCAGCTTAGCTCTCGAAATCGGGGAGCTGTTTTTT. Its translation: CASSLALEIGELFF. The full variable domain, its missing parts supplied by reference TRBV7-9 and TRBJ2-2, is DTGVSQNPRHKITKRGQNVTFRCDPISEHNRLYWYRQTLGQGPEFLTYFQNEAQLEKSRLLSDRFSAERPKGSFSTLEIQRTEQGDSAMYLCASSLALEIGELFFGEGSRLTVL.

This clonotype was detected a few times. The chain joins TRBV7-2 to TRBJ2-2; D is perhaps TRBD1 (5 bases). Per the germline V gene, CDR1 is SGHTA and CDR2 is FQGNSA. V gave up 2 bases and J gave up 5 bases, with 15 bases separating them. CDR3 length: 16 residues. CDR3: CASSLTWAGLTGELFF. CDR3 nucleotides: TGTGCCAGCAGCTTAACTTGGGCAGGGCTAACCGGGGAGCTGTTTTTT.

This sequence joins TRBV5-4 and TRBJ2-7, with TRBD1 matching over 10 bases. Germline V CDR1 and CDR2: SGHNT, YYREEE (reference sequence). This CDR3 is 17 amino acids long. V lost 1 base, J lost 2 bases, and 9 bases stayed unmatched. CDR3 region: CASSLSDRGFYPYEQYF. In nucleotides, the CDR3 is TGTGCCAGCAGCTTGTCGGACAGGGGGTTCTATCCCTACGAGCAGTACTTC.